This is a list of T cell receptor beta chains from one sample in a study of OX40 agonist ivuxolimab in advanced cancers. The repertoire was sequenced with immunoSEQ multiplex PCR; TCRdb's copy has only in-frame clones and lacks some. The sample lists about 83,000 clones, under 95% seen once, with about 7.6% in the top ten. The sequences come from CD4+ or CD8+ T cells sorted from blood, collected in a trial of the OX40 agonist ivuxolimab. All receptors come from an adult with an advanced solid tumor such as melanoma, head and neck, liver or kidney cancer. CDR3s leave out the opening cysteine and the closing phenylalanine or tryptophan.

v_call	j_call	cdr3_aa
TRBV5-6	TRBJ1-1	ASSIGDTEAF
TRBV9	TRBJ1-4	ASSVGTGLNEKLF
TRBV7-8	TRBJ2-1	ASSPRLAGDPYNEQF
TRBV28	TRBJ2-7	ASSLGLIYEQY
TRBV5-6	TRBJ1-2	ASSWDRDGYT
TRBV2	TRBJ2-3	ASSEVSTDTQY
TRBV11-2	TRBJ1-1	ASSLDGGTEAF
TRBV7-8	TRBJ2-1	ASSLEVSYNEQF
TRBV7-2	TRBJ2-7	ASSLVASSSYEQY
TRBV27	TRBJ2-1	ASSLSGAEGYNEQF
TRBV2	TRBJ1-2	ASRRLGTVYGYT
TRBV4-3	TRBJ2-6	ASSQAWRTGSTGANVLT
TRBV28	TRBJ1-5	ASSFLGSLGNQPQH
TRBV27	TRBJ2-7	ASSFSQHYEQY
TRBV2	TRBJ1-2	ASSEGRIL
TRBV25-1	TRBJ1-3	AMGMSSGNTIY
TRBV27	TRBJ1-6	ASSLLRNSPLH
TRBV5-4	TRBJ1-2	ASSLDRGDYGYT
TRBV6-5	TRBJ1-3	ASSYTFSGNTIY
TRBV28	TRBJ1-2	ASSRHRTRSIFYGYT
TRBV30	TRBJ1-1	AWAQSGEGTEAF
TRBV30	TRBJ1-1	AWREPGQEAF
TRBV27	TRBJ2-7	ASSVLAASSYEQY
TRBV5-6	TRBJ1-2	ASSPTGVFYYGYT
TRBV2	TRBJ1-2	ASSGTGDGYT
TRBV30	TRBJ1-2	AWFPGWYYGYT